This T cell receptor beta chain comes out of a study of OX40 agonist ivuxolimab in advanced cancers. Overall study: The dose-escalation cohort was approximately 84% male, with a mean age of around 60 years, ranging about 20 to 79. General observations from the study: The study observed clonal expansion of CD4+ and CD8+ blood T cells by week 6 at 0.1 to 3.0 mg/kg. Clonal expansion among partial responders at 0.1-3.0 mg/kg ranked near the lowest.

Trimming took off 4 bases at V and 3 bases at J, with 7 bases between the two ends. This CDR3 is 13 amino acids long. The germline CDR1 and CDR2 sequences are MNHEY and SVGAGI. Baseline, cycle 4 day 1, and cycle 7 day 1 were the blood sampling points. Sequenced by immunoSEQ multiplex PCR; TCRdb stores in-frame clones only, minus some. The table lists about 38,000 clones, around four fifths of them singletons. As regards this clone: Antigen unknown.

V is TRBV6-5 and J is TRBJ1-5; D gene uncertain. This TCR was sampled from an adult with an advanced solid tumor such as melanoma, head and neck, liver or kidney cancer. The material sequenced was CD4+ or CD8+ T cells sorted from blood, taken in a trial of the OX40 agonist ivuxolimab. As DNA, the CDR3 is TGTGCCAGCAGTTCTCTTTCCAATCAGCCCCAGCATTTT. Residues: CASSSLSNQPQHF.